This TCR beta chain is from a study of cytomegalovirus exposure and HLA in healthy donors. Study conclusions and caveats: Later analysis associated a missense DCLRE1C variant with TCR beta V- and J-gene trimming.

This clone appeared a few times. Its antigen remains unknown. It was with 60 Vbeta and 13 Jbeta primers that the PCR ran. Repertoires were generated with immunoSEQ multiplex PCR, while TCRdb's copy carries only in-frame clones and drops some. The table includes roughly 88,000 clones, about three quarters detected once. Specimen: PBMCs. The TCR sequence derives from a man aged 30 to 45 in good health and CMV-seropositive.

For the CDR3, the DNA is TGCAGCGTTCGGCGGGGGAACAATGAGCAGTTCTTC. The encoded protein is CSVRRGNNEQFF. The chain carries TRBV29-1 and TRBJ2-1, with TRBD2 identical over 7 bases. J lost 5 bases, V lost 5 bases, and 3 bases had no gene match. The germline CDR1 and CDR2 sequences are SQVTM and ANQGSEA. CDR3 length equals 12 residues.